This T cell receptor beta chain was captured by sequencing in a study of technical replicates of blood from a few donors. This CDR3 is 12 amino acids long. Between the trimmed V and J ends, which lost 8 bases and 6 bases, there was a span of 11 bases. Germline-derived CDR1 and CDR2 are SNHLY and FYNNEI. The repertoire was sequenced with immunoSEQ multiplex PCR; TCRdb's copy has only in-frame clones and lacks some. The data hold more than 75,000 clones, with 92% observed a single time. The sequenced material came from T cells isolated from PBMCs. This TCR came from a human donor in good health. V and J are TRBV2 and TRBJ2-1; a weak D match, TRBD1 (5 bases). The CDR3 DNA reads as TGTGCCAGCTGGTCAGGGCCCAATGAGCAGTTCTTC. The encoded protein is CASWSGPNEQFF.